This is a list of T cell receptor beta chains from one sample in a study of blood T cell repertoires in COVID-19. Clones were sequenced by immunoSEQ multiplex PCR, and TCRdb holds only the in-frame ones, with some missing. The table shows 45,000 to 60,000 clones, with around four fifths occurring only once. Input material: peripheral blood. These receptors were collected from a woman older than 75 with acute or convalescent COVID-19. Each CDR3 is given with its conserved first and last residue. The D gene is left open where the match is weak. Part of the rows lack a size; the others show once, few, many or a class for expanded clones.

V: TRBV14; J: TRBJ2-3; size: NA; D: NA; CDR3: CASSQDRSHPRGTDTQYF; DNA: TGTGCCAGCAGCCAAGACCGCTCTCATCCCCGGGGGACAGATACGCAGTATTTT
V: TRBV10-3; J: TRBJ1-2; size: few; D: NA; CDR3: CAISESLKSYGYTF; DNA: TGTGCCATCAGTGAGTCGTTAAAGAGCTATGGCTACACCTTC
V: TRBV5-1; J: TRBJ2-2; size: NA; D: NA; CDR3: CASSRRAGRSGELFF; DNA: TGCGCCAGCAGCCGTCGAGCTGGTCGGTCCGGGGAGCTGTTTTTT
V: TRBV4-1; J: TRBJ2-7; size: NA; D: TRBD1; CDR3: CASSPRGQGAGEQYF; DNA: TGCGCCAGCAGCCCTAGAGGACAGGGGGCTGGGGAGCAGTACTTC
V: TRBV5-1; J: TRBJ2-1; size: NA; D: TRBD2; CDR3: CASSPQVAGVNNEQFF; DNA: TGCGCCAGTAGCCCCCAGGTAGCGGGGGTTAACAATGAGCAGTTCTTC
V: TRBV20-1; J: TRBJ2-2; size: NA; D: TRBD1; CDR3: CSASYRGTGTGELFF; DNA: TGCAGTGCTAGTTACAGGGGAACTGGCACCGGGGAGCTGTTTTTT
V: TRBV7-2; J: TRBJ2-1; size: NA; D: TRBD2; CDR3: CASSLAPGGDGNEQFF; DNA: TGTGCCAGCAGCTTAGCCCCGGGGGGTGATGGGAATGAGCAGTTCTTC
V: TRBV6-5; J: TRBJ2-3; size: NA; D: NA; CDR3: CASSYGGGVGDTQYF; DNA: TGTGCCAGCAGTTACGGGGGGGGCGTGGGAGATACGCAGTATTTT
V: TRBV20-1; J: TRBJ2-7; size: NA; D: NA; CDR3: CSASTGSTTYEQYF; DNA: TGCAGTGCTAGTACCGGGTCTACGACCTACGAGCAGTACTTC
V: TRBV6-5; J: TRBJ2-7; size: NA; D: TRBD1; CDR3: CASRSPGGRNEQYF; DNA: TGTGCCAGCCGATCCCCAGGGGGTCGGAACGAGCAGTACTTC
V: TRBV14; J: TRBJ1-6; size: NA; D: NA; CDR3: CASSLNMASPLHF; DNA: TGTGCCAGCAGCCTGAACATGGCCTCACCCCTCCACTTT
V: TRBV7-6; J: TRBJ2-1; size: NA; D: TRBD1; CDR3: CASSLGGPGGYNEQFF; DNA: TGTGCCAGCAGCTTAGGGGGCCCAGGGGGTTACAATGAGCAGTTCTTC
V: TRBV18; J: TRBJ1-1; size: NA; D: TRBD1; CDR3: CASSTGQDTEAFF; DNA: TGTGCCAGCTCAACCGGACAGGACACTGAAGCTTTCTTT
V: TRBV15; J: TRBJ1-4; size: NA; D: NA; CDR3: CATSINREKLFF; DNA: TGTGCCACCAGTATCAATCGGGAAAAACTGTTTTTT
V: TRBV11-3; J: TRBJ2-5; size: NA; D: NA; CDR3: CASSFSTQTGLIQETQYF; DNA: TGTGCCAGCAGCTTCTCAACCCAGACGGGACTTATCCAAGAGACCCAGTACTTC
V: TRBV9; J: TRBJ1-2; size: NA; D: NA; CDR3: CASSPRIPLYGYTF; DNA: TGTGCCAGCAGCCCTCGTATTCCCCTCTATGGCTACACCTTC
V: TRBV5-1; J: TRBJ1-3; size: NA; D: NA; CDR3: CASSLGALGVNTIYF; DNA: TGCGCCAGCAGCTTGGGGGCCTTAGGTGTAAACACCATATATTTT
V: TRBV4-1; J: TRBJ2-1; size: NA; D: TRBD2; CDR3: CASSQDRYGGSSYNEQFF; DNA: TGCGCCAGCAGCCAAGATCGTTACGGGGGGAGCTCCTACAATGAGCAGTTCTTC
V: TRBV29-1; J: TRBJ1-2; size: NA; D: TRBD1; CDR3: CSVEDWTGDYGYTF; DNA: TGCAGCGTTGAAGATTGGACAGGGGACTATGGCTACACCTTC
V: TRBV13; J: TRBJ2-3; size: NA; D: TRBD2; CDR3: CASSLTSGGSDTQYF; DNA: TGTGCCAGCAGCTTAACTAGCGGGGGGTCAGATACGCAGTATTTT
V: TRBV12-3/TRBV12-4; J: TRBJ1-2; size: NA; D: TRBD1; CDR3: CASTLSGGHGYTF; DNA: TGTGCCAGCACCCTATCAGGGGGCCACGGCTACACCTTC
V: TRBV4-2; J: TRBJ2-1; size: NA; D: TRBD2; CDR3: CASSQDSAGGYNEQFF; DNA: TGTGCCAGCAGCCAAGACTCAGCGGGGGGGTACAATGAGCAGTTCTTC
V: TRBV11-2; J: TRBJ1-1; size: NA; D: NA; CDR3: CASTIIPGAEAFF; DNA: TGTGCCAGCACCATTATTCCCGGGGCTGAAGCTTTCTTT
V: TRBV21-1; J: TRBJ2-7; size: NA; D: NA; CDR3: CASSRTSGGYEQYF; DNA: TGTGCCAGCAGCCGGACTAGCGGGGGGTACGAGCAGTACTTC
V: TRBV7-9; J: TRBJ2-2; size: few; D: NA; CDR3: CASSALQWGSVDTGELFF; DNA: TGTGCCAGCAGCGCCCTACAGTGGGGCTCGGTTGATACCGGGGAGCTGTTTTTT
V: TRBV7-9; J: TRBJ1-1; size: few; D: TRBD1; CDR3: CASSPQGAIRKNTEAFF; DNA: TGTGCCAGCAGCCCACAGGGGGCTATTAGGAAAAACACTGAAGCTTTCTTT
V: TRBV19; J: TRBJ2-1; size: NA; D: NA; CDR3: CASMGFPYNEQFF; DNA: TGTGCCAGTATGGGCTTCCCCTACAATGAGCAGTTCTTC